The present T cell receptor (beta chain) was sequenced within a study of T-cell reconstitution after alpha-beta-depleted transplantation in children. Study-level findings and limits: Most T-cell counts and diversity one year after the transplant came from T cells that were newly produced. Day-60 TCRbeta diversity that was high in some patients was derived from surviving recipient T cells and thymic progenitors. Reports say that about two months after transplant, the alpha-beta T cells came out of several hundred graft clones that had expanded.

The CDR3 extends over 14 amino acids. V was trimmed by 8 bases and J by 2 bases, leaving 13 bases between them. This clonotype was picked up many times. Its antigen is unknown. As it was prepared, the TCRbeta library received unique molecular identifiers. TCRdb analysed the PCR reads with MiXCR anew, one entry per CDR3 protein. The data show some 300,000 distinct CDR3 sequences, 10% seen once. The gene calls are TRBV12-3 or TRBV12-4 and TRBJ2-1; D assignment may be TRBD1 or TRBD2 (5 bases each). The clonotype was recovered from a boy in the first two years of life with acute myeloid leukemia, due to receive a stem cell transplant. The starting material was PBMCs, obtained before TCRalphabeta/CD19-depleted stem cell transplant. In nucleotides, the CDR3 is TGTGCCAGCCTAATCCGGGGACCCTACAATGAGCAGTTCTTC. It codes for CASLIRGPYNEQFF.